The sequence of this T cell receptor (beta chain) was determined in a study of blood T cell repertoires in COVID-19. The method was immunoSEQ multiplex PCR; TCRdb's version includes in-frame clones alone and lacks a portion of them. In the table there are about 51,000 clones, 70% to 90% of which are singletons. V lost 6 bases to trimming and J lost 8 bases, with 23 bases between them. This CDR3 is built from 16 residues. Germline V gives CDR1 SEHNR, CDR2 FQNEAQ (reference sequence). Sequenced sample: peripheral blood. J is TRBJ2-1 and V is TRBV7-9; tentative D call: TRBD2 (7 bases). This TCR was sampled from a man aged 80 or over with active COVID-19. CDR3 sequence: CASSKRRGRAGDEQFF. CDR3 coding DNA: TGTGCCAGCAGTAAGCGGAGGGGGAGGGCCGGTGATGAGCAGTTCTTC. Drawing the rest from reference TRBV7-9 and TRBJ2-1, the complete variable domain is DTGVSQNPRHKITKRGQNVTFRCDPISEHNRLYWYRQTLGQGPEFLTYFQNEAQLEKSRLLSDRFSAERPKGSFSTLEIQRTEQGDSAMYLCASSKRRGRAGDEQFFGPGTRLTVL.